This note documents a single T cell receptor (beta chain) sequence. Its matching antigen is unknown. This entry is derived from a study of CD8 T cells in Susac syndrome. Whole-study findings and limits: As the study acknowledged, the number of individuals in its TCR sequencing and HLA analysis was relatively small.

Roughly 0.5 to 1 ug RNA was reverse transcribed with random hexamers. Coverage of TCR beta CDR3 amplification by immunoSEQ multiplex PCR extended to 54 Vbeta and 13 Jbeta. TCRdb itself ran the immunoSEQ multiplex PCR reads through MiXCR, one entry per CDR3 protein. Of a few hundred thousand distinct CDR3 sequences in the sample, around 95% were seen once. CDR1 is SGHNT, CDR2 YYREEE, per germline (reference sequence). The CDR3 has 14 amino acids. Trimming stripped 1 base from V and 5 bases from J, with 7 bases between. CD8+ and CD4+ T cells from blood underwent TCR beta sequencing. FACS was used to enrich TEMRA cells, whereas the CD8+ and CD4+ T cells were obtained by negative isolation.

The chain recombines TRBV5-4 with TRBJ1-6; D not certain. The receptor comes from a human donor with multiple sclerosis. Sequenced input: CD4+ T cells from PBMCs. The CDR3 here is CASSLSRDNSPLHF. The DNA of the CDR3 is TGTGCCAGCAGCTTGTCCAGAGATAATTCACCCCTCCACTTT.